The source of this T cell receptor beta chain is a study of shared clonotypes between healthy human individuals. TCRdb's copy holds only in-frame clones and misses some; the assay was immunoSEQ multiplex PCR. The sample contains about 1.1 million clones, 60% to 85% of which appear only once. With V trimmed by 1 base and J by 5 bases, 4 bases remained unmatched. This CDR3 comprises 14 residues. Germline values: CDR1 LNHDA, CDR2 SQIVND (reference sequence). The receptor's source is a man aged 18 to 35 in good health. Some clones in this sample may be carry-over from other donors' samples. The chain joins TRBV19 to TRBJ2-5; 7 nucleotides line up with TRBD2. The sequenced material came from memory CD4+ T cells from PBMCs. Subset meaning: CD45RA-negative fraction. In DNA form, the CDR3 reads TGTGCCAGTAGTATAGGCGGGAGTCGGGAGACCCAGTACTTC. It codes for CASSIGGSRETQYF.